Listed here are 17 T cell receptor beta chains from one sample, sequenced in a study of shared clonotypes between healthy human individuals. It was CD45RO-negative cells, positively selected for CCR7, that made up naive CD8 cells, with terminally differentiated effector memory CD45RA+ cells excluded. TCRdb's copy holds only in-frame clones and misses some; the assay was immunoSEQ multiplex PCR. Of hundreds of thousands of clones in the sample, about 92% were seen once. The material sequenced was naive CD8+ T cells sorted from blood. These receptors came from a man younger than 40 in good health.

The rearrangement joins TRBV30 to TRBJ1-1; TRBD1 aligns across 8 bases. The CDR3 runs 15 residues. Trimming cost V 7 bases and J 3 bases; bases outside gene matches: 13. In germline, CDR1 is GTSNPN, CDR2 SVGIG (reference sequence). The DNA for the CDR3 is TGTGCCTCGAGAAATTATCAGGGGGCGGACACTGAAGCTTTCTTT. Encoded protein: CASRNYQGADTEAFF.

This chain connects TRBV5-1 to TRBJ1-2; 9 nucleotides match TRBD1. Germline V gene lookup returns CDR1 SGHRS and CDR2 YFSETQ. After removal of 3 bases from V and 6 bases from J, the junction contained 9 bases not matched to a gene. The CDR3 has 15 amino acids. DNA of the CDR3: TGCGCCAGCAGCTGGGAGGGACAGGGTGGCGATGGCTACACCTTC. Its translation is CASSWEGQGGDGYTF.

This rearrangement joins TRBV25-1 to TRBJ1-2, with TRBD1 matching over 9 bases. The CDR3 runs 11 residues. Germline V gives CDR1 MGHDK, CDR2 SYGVNS. J lost 7 bases, V lost 8 bases, and 2 bases had no gene match. This CDR3 is CASGQGSGYTF. The CDR3, as DNA: TGTGCCAGCGGACAGGGGTCTGGCTACACCTTC.

The chain is built from TRBV4-2 and TRBJ1-5; D is perhaps TRBD1 (6 bases). V lost 1 base and J 5 bases, leaving 12 bases between the germline ends. Germline-derived CDR1 and CDR2 are LGHNA and YNFKEQ. The CDR3 has 15 residues. The DNA for the CDR3 is TGTGCCAGCAGCCAAGGGGGGCAGGAGGATCAGCCCCAGCATTTT. Translating gives CASSQGGQEDQPQHF.

The genes are TRBV19 and TRBJ2-7, with 9 bases lining up with TRBD1. The V segment lost 10 bases and the J segment 2 bases; nucleotides outside the gene matches: 9. This CDR3 comprises 14 residues. Germline-derived CDR1 and CDR2 are LNHDA and SQIVND (reference sequence). The CDR3 region has the DNA TGTGCCACCGCTTGGGGACAGGGAGCCTACGAGCAGTACTTC. It specifies CATAWGQGAYEQYF.

The chain couples TRBV29-1 to TRBJ2-4; a weak D match, TRBD2 (6 bases). The CDR3 sequence is 12 residues long. CDR1 is SQVTM and CDR2 is ANQGSEA in the germline V gene. V gave up 4 bases and J gave up 7 bases, with 11 bases separating them. CDR3 region: CSVVRGGNIQYF. The CDR3 DNA is TGCAGCGTTGTTCGCGGAGGGAACATTCAGTACTTC.

This chain connects TRBV25-1 to TRBJ1-5; D uncertain. The CDR3 length is 11 residues. The V and J ends lost 8 bases and 4 bases respectively, with 6 bases between them. The germline gives CDR1 MGHDK, CDR2 SYGVNS. This CDR3 is CASGVNQPQHF. The DNA for the CDR3 is TGTGCCAGCGGTGTTAATCAGCCCCAGCATTTT.

Only one count was recorded for this clone. The CDR3 DNA reads as TGTGCCAGCAGCGCCGGGACAGGGAATAGCAATGAGCAGTTCTTC. Translation gives CASSAGTGNSNEQFF. The V call is TRBV9, the J call TRBJ2-1; TRBD1 aligns across 9 bases. V was pared by 3 bases and J by 6 bases, with 7 bases of the junction left unmatched. Germline CDR1 and CDR2: SGDLS and YYNGEE. The CDR3 loop spans 15 amino acids.

V and J are TRBV5-6 and TRBJ2-1, with TRBD2 matching 7 bases. V shed 4 bases and J 8 bases; nucleotides not matched to a gene: 6. The CDR3 length is 13 residues. Germline V gene data show CDR1 as SGHDT and CDR2 as YYEEEE. Written as DNA, the CDR3 is TGTGCCAGCAGCCTCGGGACTACTTATGAGCAGTTCTTC. Protein sequence: CASSLGTTYEQFF.

V is TRBV7-9 and J is TRBJ2-3, with a tentative D call TRBD2 (6 bases). Trimming took 5 bases from V and 2 from J, leaving 23 bases between them. The CDR3 has 18 residues. Looked up from germline, CDR1 is SEHNR and CDR2 is FQNEAQ (reference sequence). The CDR3 DNA follows: TGTGCCAGCAGCCACCCAGTGGCGGGAATACTTGTCACAGATACGCAGTATTTT. It specifies CASSHPVAGILVTDTQYF.

This chain joins TRBV9 and TRBJ1-1; D is perhaps TRBD1 (5 bases). Trimming left V 3 bases short and J 4 bases short, with 10 bases between. Germline V gene data show CDR1 as SGDLS and CDR2 as YYNGEE. This CDR3 is 13 amino acids long. Written as DNA, the CDR3 is TGTGCCAGCAGCGAGGGACCGCTCACTGAAGCTTTCTTT. The encoded protein is CASSEGPLTEAFF.

The table lists this clone with a count of one. The rearrangement links TRBV7-9 to TRBJ2-5, with D perhaps being TRBD1 or TRBD2 (5 bases each). The CDR3 contains 15 residues. CDR1 is SEHNR, CDR2 FQNEAQ, per germline (reference sequence). V was shortened by 3 bases and J by 4 bases, with 15 bases between the two germline ends. For the CDR3, the DNA is TGTGCCAGCAGCTTTGAGGAGGAAAGGGGAGAGACCCAGTACTTC. Its protein is CASSFEEERGETQYF.

The chain employs TRBV4-1 and TRBJ2-1; D is uncertain. Per germline, CDR1 MGHRA and CDR2 YSYEKL. The CDR3 is 13 residues long. Trimming cost V 3 bases and J 10 bases, with 13 bases left between them. The CDR3 DNA is TGCGCCAGCAGCCAGGAATATTCCGTCGAGCAGTTCTTC. Translated: CASSQEYSVEQFF.

The CDR3 loop reads CASSETGSGRPNTGELFF. CDR3 bases: TGTGCCAGCAGCGAAACAGGTAGCGGGAGGCCGAACACCGGGGAGCTGTTTTTT. The chain combines TRBV7-9 with TRBJ2-2, with 10 bases aligning to TRBD2. This CDR3 region has 18 residues. The germline CDR1 and CDR2 sequences are SEHNR and FQNEAQ (reference sequence). J was trimmed by 0 bases and V by 5 bases; bases with no gene match: 9. The full variable domain, completed using reference TRBV7-9 and TRBJ2-2, is DTGVSQNPRHKITKRGQNVTFRCDPISEHNRLYWYRQTLGQGPEFLTYFQNEAQLEKSRLLSDRFSAERPKGSFSTLEIQRTEQGDSAMYLCASSETGSGRPNTGELFFGEGSRLTVL.

The CDR3 loop is CASSPRDRITYEQYF. CDR3 in DNA: TGCGCCAGCAGCCCACGGGACAGAATAACCTACGAGCAGTACTTC. The rearrangement links TRBV4-1 to TRBJ2-7; 7 nucleotides align to TRBD1. Germline V gene data show CDR1 as MGHRA and CDR2 as YSYEKL. The CDR3 has 15 amino acids. V shed 4 bases and J 2 bases; nucleotides not matched to a gene: 8.

The CDR3 nucleotides are TGTGCCAGCAGTTCCCTAGGGGTTGAGCAGTTCTTC. Its translation: CASSSLGVEQFF. The J gene is TRBJ2-1, the V gene TRBV28; TRBD1 is a possible D gene (5 bases). Germline loops: CDR1 MDHEN, CDR2 SYDVKM. Trimming stripped 4 bases from V and 9 bases from J, with 10 bases between. CDR3 length equals 12 residues.

The chain has TRBV10-3 and TRBJ2-7; D perhaps matches TRBD1 (6 bases). V lost 8 bases to trimming and J lost 6 bases, with 11 bases between them. CDR3 length: 11 residues. The V gene's germline CDR1 is ENHRY and CDR2 SYGVKD. Here the CDR3 DNA reads TGTGCCATCTACAGGGCTGGCGAGCAGTACTTC. Its translation: CAIYRAGEQYF.